The 4 T cell receptor beta chains given below trace back to one sample, sequenced in a study of regulatory T cells in long-lasting Graves disease listed by TCRdb under 2021. Library creation used multiplex PCR. Sequencing used an Illumina HiSeq 4000. TCR beta libraries were built with iRepertoire HTBI primers and Arm-PCR amplification of CDR3 regions. The public reads were quality trimmed at Q25 with fastp and then assembled into clones with MiXCR by TCRdb, keeping productive beta chains. Every distinct CDR3 protein forms one entry, paired with its most common genes and DNA. The sample records under 350,000 distinct CDR3 sequences, 20% to 25% of which are singletons. Clones ranked in the top ten supply approximately 60% of the sample. The time point label for this specimen denotes: persistent/refractory GD, antithyroid drugs over 5 years with positive TRAb. For both TCR sequencing and RNA sequencing, RNA was extracted from PBMCs using TRIzol.

The starting material was peripheral blood mononuclear cells (PBMCs), obtained when the disease was refractory, from a patient treated with antithyroid drugs. The receptors stem from a female donor with Graves disease.

The chain carries TRBV30 and TRBJ1-2, with D possibly being TRBD1 (6 bases). CDR3 size: 13 residues. Trimming pared 1 base from V and 4 bases from J, leaving 10 bases between. Germline CDR1 is GTSNPN and CDR2 is SVGIG (reference sequence). In nucleotides, the CDR3 is TGTGCCTGGAGTGCCAGGGGTGTCTATGGCTACACCTTC. Translating it yields CAWSARGVYGYTF.

About this clonotype itself: A junction boundary mismatches the germline segment, possibly from a read error. The chain combines TRBV6-5 with TRBJ2-2; D might be TRBD1 or TRBD2, each matching 5 bases. This CDR3 spans 17 amino acids. Germline loops: CDR1 MNHEY, CDR2 SVGAGI. Here the CDR3 DNA reads TGTGCCAGCAGTTACTCGAAATCGGGACCCCCAGCCGGGGAGCTGTCTTTT. Encoded protein: CASSYSKSGPPAGELSF.

The table lists this clonotype with many counts. One end of the junction fails to match germline, which may point to a read error. The DNA for the CDR3 is TGTGCTAGCAGCTTAGTTGGCGACCCTGGGGAGACCCAGTACTTC. Its protein is CASSLVGDPGETQYF. The chain employs TRBV7-7 and TRBJ2-5; no firm D call. Germline CDR1 is SSHAT and CDR2 is FNYEAQ (reference sequence). The CDR3 totals 15 residues.

This clonotype was counted a few times. This chain links TRBV6-1 with TRBJ1-6; D ambiguous. The CDR3 contains 13 residues. CDR1 is MNHNS, CDR2 SASEGT, per germline. The ends were cut back, 3 bases at V and 11 bases at J, with 11 bases in the middle. In DNA, the CDR3 is TGTGCCAGCAGTGACCTACTCCGGACACCCCTCCACTTT. This codes for CASSDLLRTPLHF.